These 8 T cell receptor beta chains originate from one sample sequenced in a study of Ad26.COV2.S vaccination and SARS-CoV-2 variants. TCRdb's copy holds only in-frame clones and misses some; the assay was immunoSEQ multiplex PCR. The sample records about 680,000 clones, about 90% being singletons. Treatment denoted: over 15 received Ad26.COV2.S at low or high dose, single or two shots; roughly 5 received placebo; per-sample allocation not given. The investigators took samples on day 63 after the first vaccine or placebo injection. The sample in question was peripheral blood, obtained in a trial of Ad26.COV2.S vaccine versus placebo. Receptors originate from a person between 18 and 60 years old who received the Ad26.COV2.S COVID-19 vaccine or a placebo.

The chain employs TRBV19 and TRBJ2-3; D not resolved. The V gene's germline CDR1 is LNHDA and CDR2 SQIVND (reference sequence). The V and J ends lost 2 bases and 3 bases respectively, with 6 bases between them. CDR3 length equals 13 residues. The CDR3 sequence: CASSITRTDTQYF. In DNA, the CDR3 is TGTGCCAGTAGTATAACAAGGACAGATACGCAGTATTTT.

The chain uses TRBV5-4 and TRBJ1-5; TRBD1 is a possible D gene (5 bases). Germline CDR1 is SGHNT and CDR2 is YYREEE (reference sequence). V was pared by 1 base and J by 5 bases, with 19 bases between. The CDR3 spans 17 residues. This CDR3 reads CASSLSWRRVWYQPQHF. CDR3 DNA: TGTGCCAGCAGCTTGAGTTGGCGCAGGGTGTGGTATCAGCCCCAGCATTTT.

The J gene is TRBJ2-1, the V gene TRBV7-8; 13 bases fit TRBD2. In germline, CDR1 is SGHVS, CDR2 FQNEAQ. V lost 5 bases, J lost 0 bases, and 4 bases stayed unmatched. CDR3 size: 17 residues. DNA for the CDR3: TGTGCCAGCAGCCTACTAGCGGGGGGGAGCTCCTACAATGAGCAGTTCTTC. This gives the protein CASSLLAGGSSYNEQFF.

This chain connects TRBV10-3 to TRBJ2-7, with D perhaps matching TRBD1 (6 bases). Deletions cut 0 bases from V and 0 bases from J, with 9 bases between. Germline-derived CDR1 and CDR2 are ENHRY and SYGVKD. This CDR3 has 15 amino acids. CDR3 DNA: TGTGCCATCAGTGAGTCGCCAGGGGCCTCCTACGAGCAGTACTTC. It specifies CAISESPGASYEQYF.

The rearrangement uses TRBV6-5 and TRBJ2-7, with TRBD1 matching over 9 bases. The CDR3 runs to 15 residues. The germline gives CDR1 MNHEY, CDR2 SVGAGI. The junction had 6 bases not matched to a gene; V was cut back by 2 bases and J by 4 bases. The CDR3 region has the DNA TGTGCCAGCAGTTACGCCGCGGGACAGGGTTACGAGCAGTACTTC. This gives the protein CASSYAAGQGYEQYF.

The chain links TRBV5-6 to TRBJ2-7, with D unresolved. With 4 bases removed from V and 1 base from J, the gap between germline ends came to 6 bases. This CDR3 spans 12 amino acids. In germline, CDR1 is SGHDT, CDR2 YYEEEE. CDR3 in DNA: TGTGCCAGCAGCGTTGGTTCCTACGAGCAGTACTTC. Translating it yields CASSVGSYEQYF.

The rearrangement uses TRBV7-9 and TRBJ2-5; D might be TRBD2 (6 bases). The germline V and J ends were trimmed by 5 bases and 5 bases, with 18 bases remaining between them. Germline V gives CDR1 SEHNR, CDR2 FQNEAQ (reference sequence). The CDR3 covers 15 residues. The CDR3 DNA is TGTGCCAGCAGCGCCGGGGGAGCTATTTCGGAGACCCAGTACTTC. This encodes CASSAGGAISETQYF. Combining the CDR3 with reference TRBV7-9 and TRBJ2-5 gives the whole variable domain DTGVSQNPRHKITKRGQNVTFRCDPISEHNRLYWYRQTLGQGPEFLTYFQNEAQLEKSRLLSDRFSAERPKGSFSTLEIQRTEQGDSAMYLCASSAGGAISETQYFGPGTRLLVL.

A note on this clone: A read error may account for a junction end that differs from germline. This chain's CDR3 is CASSYGGNGKLFF. For the CDR3, the DNA is TGTGCCAGCAGTTACGGGGGGAACGGGAAGCTGTTTTTT. The chain combines TRBV6-5 with TRBJ2-2; a weak D match, TRBD2 (6 bases). CDR1 is MNHEY and CDR2 is SVGAGI in the germline V gene. The CDR3 runs 13 residues.